The clone carrying this T cell receptor beta chain was seen only once. Germline CDR1 and CDR2: SNHLY and FYNNEI. There are 15 residues in the CDR3. Unmatched junction bases numbered 8, after V lost 5 bases and J lost 6 bases. This sample stems from a study of T cell changes during pregnancy in multiple sclerosis. Repertoires were generated with immunoSEQ multiplex PCR, while TCRdb's copy carries only in-frame clones and drops some. The table has about 47,000 clones, around 90% seen once. Sequenced material: peripheral blood, taken in the first trimester of pregnancy. This chain joins TRBV2 and TRBJ1-2, with 11 bases lining up with TRBD1. This TCR came from a female donor with multiple sclerosis, enrolled in a pregnancy study. This CDR3 reads CASSSLGQGVHGYTF. The CDR3 region has the DNA TGTGCCAGCAGTTCGCTGGGACAGGGGGTCCATGGCTACACCTTC.